This T cell receptor (beta chain) was documented in a study of memory CD4+ T cells and cytomegalovirus serostatus. Study as a whole: Of the healthy Belgian adults, nine or ten were CMV seropositive and 24 seronegative. Findings and limits, study-wide: Repertoires predicted CMV serostatus with median bootstrapped AUC of approximately 0.94.

As processed by the authors: Out-of-frame sequences were removed, leaving 2 million to 2.5 million distinct TCRbeta sequences. The method was immunoSEQ multiplex PCR; TCRdb's version includes in-frame clones alone and lacks a portion of them. V and J calls and clone size are as listed in that table; D and trimming were resolved from the DNA. The table lists 55,000 to 60,000 clones, about 81% of them singletons. Single viable CD3+CD4+CD8-CD45RO+ cells were sorted as the memory CD4+ T cells. Positive selection with CD4 microbeads enriched total CD4+ T cells. Remarks on this clone: What it recognizes is unknown.

Germline lookup yields CDR1 SGHAT and CDR2 FQNNGV. The V gene end was trimmed by 5 bases and the J gene end by 4 bases; junction bases not matched to a gene: 6. The CDR3 consists of 14 residues. The TCR was taken from an adult in good health and CMV-seronegative. Sequencing input: memory CD4+ T cells from blood. This chain links TRBV11-2 with TRBJ1-1, with TRBD1 matching 8 bases. CDR3 region: CASSLGQGSTEAFF. For the CDR3, the DNA is TGTGCCAGCAGCCTAGGACAGGGAAGCACTGAAGCTTTCTTT.